Presented here are 27 T cell receptor beta chains from one specimen sequenced in a study of shared clonotypes between healthy human individuals. Positive CCR7 selection of CD45RO-negative cells yielded the naive CD8 cells, and terminally differentiated effector memory CD45RA+ cells were excluded. Clones were sequenced by immunoSEQ multiplex PCR, and TCRdb holds only the in-frame ones, with some missing. This table has about 1.9 million clones, approximately 92% appearing once. Sequencing was done on a sample of naive CD8+ T cells from PBMCs. The receptors were sampled from a man younger than 35 in good health. Some clones in this sample may be carry-over from other donors' samples.

The V call is TRBV5-1, the J call TRBJ2-7; 10 bases are shared with TRBD1. The CDR3 length is 15 residues. V trimming: 3 bases; J trimming: 4 bases; junction bases outside the gene matches: 7. The germline V gene encodes CDR1 SGHRS and CDR2 YFSETQ. As DNA, the CDR3 is TGCGCCAGCAGCTGGACCGGGACAGGGGTTTACGAGCAGTACTTC. This translates into CASSWTGTGVYEQYF.

The V gene is TRBV19, the J gene TRBJ2-5; D possibly matches TRBD1 or TRBD2 (5 bases each). The CDR3 is 15 amino acids. Germline V lookup: CDR1 LNHDA, CDR2 SQIVND (reference sequence). The V and J ends lost 3 bases and 1 base respectively, with 12 bases between them. The chain's CDR3 is CASSIGTRGQETQYF. The DNA for the CDR3 is TGTGCCAGTAGTATTGGGACCCGAGGCCAAGAGACCCAGTACTTC. The full variable domain, with the rest looked up from reference TRBV19 and TRBJ2-5, is DGGITQSPKYLFRKEGQNVTLSCEQNLNHDAMYWYRQDPGQGLRLIYYSQIVNDFQKGDIAEGYSVSREKKESFPLTVTSAQKNPTAFYLCASSIGTRGQETQYFGPGTRLLVL.

This clone occurred once. This chain uses TRBV19 with TRBJ2-1; 7 nucleotides line up with TRBD2. J was trimmed by 0 bases and V by 5 bases; bases with no gene match: 4. The CDR3 is 15 amino acids. Germline CDR1 is LNHDA and CDR2 is SQIVND (reference sequence). The CDR3 loop is CASSPSGFSYNEQFF. The CDR3 nucleotides are TGTGCCAGTAGTCCTAGCGGTTTCTCCTACAATGAGCAGTTCTTC. Supplemented by reference TRBV19 and TRBJ2-1, the full variable domain reads DGGITQSPKYLFRKEGQNVTLSCEQNLNHDAMYWYRQDPGQGLRLIYYSQIVNDFQKGDIAEGYSVSREKKESFPLTVTSAQKNPTAFYLCASSPSGFSYNEQFFGPGTRLTVL.

A note on this clone: This same CDR3 is encoded by further DNA sequences in the sample. The rearrangement joins TRBV9 to TRBJ2-3, with a weak D call TRBD2 (7 bases). Between the trimmed V and J ends, which lost 0 bases and 6 bases, there was a span of 11 bases. Germline CDR1 is SGDLS and CDR2 is YYNGEE. This CDR3 is 14 amino acids long. CDR3 coding DNA: TGTGCCAGCAGCGTAGGGCGGGGGCGTGATACGCAGTATTTT. It translates to CASSVGRGRDTQYF. Looking up the rest from reference TRBV9 and TRBJ2-3 gives the full variable domain: DSGVTQTPKHLITATGQRVTLRCSPRSGDLSVYWYQQSLDQGLQFLIQYYNGEERAKGNILERFSAQQFPDLHSELNLSSLELGDSALYFCASSVGRGRDTQYFGPGTRLTVL.

As regards this clone: One end of the junction is discordant with germline, which a read error may explain. The CDR3 nucleotides are TGTGCCAGTAGTTTAGACAAAAAGCAGCCCCAGCATTTT. Its translation is CASSLDKKQPQHF. The gene calls are TRBV19 and TRBJ1-5; D not certain. The CDR3 runs to 13 residues. The germline gives CDR1 LNHDA, CDR2 SQIVND (reference sequence).

The count of this clone is one. The chain couples TRBV2 to TRBJ2-4; D gene ambiguous. CDR3 size: 14 residues. Trimming removed 7 bases at V and 0 bases at J, with 10 bases between. In germline, CDR1 is SNHLY, CDR2 FYNNEI. CDR3 loop: CASTKGLAKNIQYF. The CDR3 region has the DNA TGTGCCAGCACGAAAGGCTTAGCCAAAAACATTCAGTACTTC.

The chain recombines TRBV2 with TRBJ1-5, with 9 bases matching TRBD1. The CDR3 runs to 15 residues. Germline V lookup: CDR1 SNHLY, CDR2 FYNNEI. V was clipped by 4 bases and J by 6 bases; unmatched bases: 7. The CDR3, as DNA: TGTGCCAGCAGTGGGGGGACAGGGTGGTTTCAGCCCCAGCATTTT. Translated: CASSGGTGWFQPQHF.

This clone was detected only a few times. The sample has other DNA sequences that encode this CDR3 too. The rearrangement uses TRBV11-2 and TRBJ2-7; 7 bases match TRBD1. Germline V gene lookup returns CDR1 SGHAT and CDR2 FQNNGV. The J segment lost 3 bases and the V segment lost 4 bases, leaving 3 bases of the junction unmatched. This CDR3 has 13 amino acids. CDR3 in amino acids: CASSSRDSYEQYF. The CDR3 DNA sequence: TGTGCCAGCAGCTCCCGGGACAGCTACGAGCAGTACTTC.

The rearrangement uses TRBV7-6 and TRBJ2-2; D remains ambiguous. Germline loops: CDR1 SGHVS, CDR2 FNYEAQ. The CDR3 covers 13 residues. The V and J ends lost 3 bases and 8 bases respectively, with 10 bases between them. CDR3 DNA sequence: TGTGCCAGCAGCTTTAAGACTGGGGGGGAGCTGTTTTTT. This translates into CASSFKTGGELFF.

The chain links TRBV10-3 to TRBJ1-2; D may be TRBD1 (5 bases). The CDR3 has 15 amino acids. V shed 0 bases and J shed 2 bases, with 10 bases lying between them. CDR1 is ENHRY, CDR2 SYGVKD, per germline. CDR3 loop: CAISESGRGNYGYTF. The DNA for the CDR3 is TGTGCCATCAGTGAGTCTGGGCGGGGGAACTATGGCTACACCTTC.

This clone was counted between two and nine times. V and J are TRBV5-6 and TRBJ1-1, with D unresolved. Germline lookup yields CDR1 SGHDT and CDR2 YYEEEE. V was trimmed by 4 bases and J by 6 bases, leaving 10 bases between them. The CDR3 has 12 residues. The CDR3: CASSNTLAEAFF. DNA of the CDR3: TGTGCCAGCAGCAATACATTGGCTGAAGCTTTCTTT. The full variable domain, in which reference TRBV5-6 and TRBJ1-1 provide the parts outside the CDR3, is DAGVTQSPTHLIKTRGQQVTLRCSPKSGHDTVSWYQQALGQGPQFIFQYYEEEERQRGNFPDRFSGHQFPNYSSELNVNALLLGDSALYLCASSNTLAEAFFGQGTRLTVV.

The CDR3 region has the DNA TGTGCCAGCAGTCCACAGACAGAGAACTACAATGAGCAGTTCTTC. Encoded protein: CASSPQTENYNEQFF. The V and J genes are TRBV27 and TRBJ2-1; TRBD1 might be the D (5 bases). The V end was cut by 5 bases, the J end by 3 bases, with 14 bases between. Looked up from germline, CDR1 is MNHEY and CDR2 is SMNVEV (reference sequence). The CDR3 has 15 amino acids.

The chain uses TRBV2 and TRBJ1-2; D is unresolved. CDR3 size: 15 residues. V lost 7 bases, J lost 4 bases, and 19 bases lay in between. The germline V gene encodes CDR1 SNHLY and CDR2 FYNNEI. This CDR3 is CASTEKHRLGYGYTF. The CDR3 bases are TGTGCCAGCACAGAGAAACACCGACTAGGCTATGGCTACACCTTC.

This chain uses TRBV13 with TRBJ2-5, with 8 bases fitting TRBD2. The germline V gene has CDR1 PRHDT and CDR2 FYEKMQ (reference sequence). Trimming cost V 4 bases and J 6 bases; bases outside gene matches: 10. CDR3 length: 15 amino acids. The CDR3 region is CASSSQEREKQTQYF. The DNA for the CDR3 is TGTGCCAGCAGCTCGCAAGAGCGGGAGAAACAGACCCAGTACTTC.

The chain joins TRBV27 to TRBJ1-5; the D gene is possibly TRBD1 (6 bases). Germline loops: CDR1 MNHEY, CDR2 SMNVEV (reference sequence). The CDR3 loop spans 15 amino acids. The ends were cut back, 2 bases at V and 7 bases at J, with 15 bases in the middle. CDR3 sequence reads: CASSLRGASGQPQHF. CDR3 sequence (DNA): TGTGCCAGCAGTTTAAGGGGGGCCTCGGGGCAGCCCCAGCATTTT.

V and J are TRBV14 and TRBJ2-5; D unclear. CDR3 length: 13 amino acids. Germline-derived CDR1 and CDR2 are SGHDN and FVKESK. Deletions cut 1 base from V and 4 bases from J, with 7 bases between. The CDR3 here is CASSQGSRETQYF. Here the CDR3 DNA reads TGTGCCAGCAGCCAAGGATCCAGAGAGACCCAGTACTTC. The full variable domain, completed using reference TRBV14 and TRBJ2-5, is EAGVTQFPSHSVIEKGQTVTLRCDPISGHDNLYWYRRVMGKEIKFLLHFVKESKQDESGMPNNRFLAERTGGTYSTLKVQPAELEDSGVYFCASSQGSRETQYFGPGTRLLVL.

This sequence joins TRBV27 and TRBJ2-1; D not resolved. The CDR3 totals 11 residues. The ends were cut back, 6 bases at V and 10 bases at J, with 10 bases in the middle. Germline CDR1 MNHEY, CDR2 SMNVEV (reference sequence). The CDR3 loop is CASRSLGEQFF. DNA for the CDR3: TGTGCCAGCAGATCCCTCGGGGAGCAGTTCTTC.

This chain links TRBV7-8 with TRBJ2-7; D is possibly TRBD2 (6 bases). Per the germline V gene, CDR1 is SGHVS and CDR2 is FQNEAQ. V dropped 5 bases and J dropped 2 bases, with 16 bases sitting between them. CDR3 size: 15 residues. CDR3 protein: CASSQLGGVPYEQYF. The CDR3 DNA follows: TGTGCCAGCAGCCAGTTGGGGGGTGTACCCTACGAGCAGTACTTC.

This clone was detected once. The V and J genes are TRBV27 and TRBJ1-6, with TRBD1 identical over 10 bases. The CDR3 consists of 16 residues. Germline CDR1 MNHEY, CDR2 SMNVEV (reference sequence). With V trimmed by 6 bases and J by 9 bases, 11 bases remained unmatched. The CDR3 DNA sequence: TGTGCCAGCAGCATTCACATGGGACAGGGGTTTTCACCCCTCCACTTT. Its translation is CASSIHMGQGFSPLHF.

The chain employs TRBV28 and TRBJ2-7; 10 bases map to TRBD2. The CDR3 covers 15 residues. Looked up from germline, CDR1 is MDHEN and CDR2 is SYDVKM. Trimming at V came to 1 base and at J to 3 bases, leaving 3 bases not matched to a gene. Written as DNA, the CDR3 is TGTGCCAGCAGTTTATTTAGCGGGAGGATCTACGAGCAGTACTTC. Protein product: CASSLFSGRIYEQYF.

This sequence joins TRBV7-8 and TRBJ1-4; a weak D match, TRBD1 (6 bases). Germline-derived CDR1 and CDR2 are SGHVS and FQNEAQ. The CDR3 is 15 residues long. Trimming left V 5 bases short and J 3 bases short, with 13 bases between. As DNA, the CDR3 is TGTGCCAGCAGCGCGCTCAGGGGTCCTAATGAAAAACTGTTTTTT. This codes for CASSALRGPNEKLFF.

The rearrangement joins TRBV4-1 to TRBJ2-7; D not certain. The CDR3 length is 14 residues. Trimming left V 4 bases short and J 6 bases short, with 16 bases between. Germline CDR1 reads MGHRA; CDR2 reads YSYEKL. DNA for the CDR3: TGCGCCAGCAGCCCTCCCGATAATATGGGCGAGCAGTACTTC. Translating gives CASSPPDNMGEQYF.

This clone was picked up one time. The chain recombines TRBV27 with TRBJ2-5; 7 bases map to TRBD2. Per the germline V gene, CDR1 is MNHEY and CDR2 is SMNVEV (reference sequence). The CDR3 has 13 residues. The V gene end was trimmed by 3 bases and the J gene end by 7 bases; junction bases not matched to a gene: 5. In DNA, the CDR3 is TGTGCCAGCAGTTTCAGCGGGGTTGGGACCCAGTACTTC. Residues: CASSFSGVGTQYF.

This chain links TRBV4-1 with TRBJ2-7; a weak D match, TRBD1 (6 bases). Deletions cut 4 bases from V and 0 bases from J, with 10 bases between. CDR1 MGHRA and CDR2 YSYEKL come from the germline V gene. The CDR3 has 14 residues. The CDR3 DNA reads as TGCGCCAGCAGCCCTGGCAGGGGCTCCTACGAGCAGTACTTC. Translated: CASSPGRGSYEQYF.

In this sample, this clone turned up many times. V is TRBV5-1 and J is TRBJ2-7; 11 bases fit TRBD1. The CDR3 extends over 15 amino acids. Germline-derived CDR1 and CDR2 are SGHRS and YFSETQ. V was pared by 1 base and J by 4 bases, with 4 bases of the junction left unmatched. This CDR3 is CASSLIGTGGYEQYF. The CDR3 DNA follows: TGCGCCAGCAGCTTGATTGGGACAGGGGGGTACGAGCAGTACTTC.

This clone was counted once. The chain is built from TRBV7-9 and TRBJ2-3; D possibly matches TRBD1 or TRBD2 (5 bases each). Trimming shortened V by 0 bases and J by 4 bases, and 17 bases separated the two germline ends. The CDR3 loop spans 17 amino acids. Per germline, CDR1 SEHNR and CDR2 FQNEAQ (reference sequence). The CDR3 sequence: CASSLAYYRDGADTQYF. Written as DNA, the CDR3 is TGTGCCAGCAGCTTAGCGTATTACCGGGACGGCGCAGATACGCAGTATTTT.

The chain uses TRBV4-3 and TRBJ2-5, with D uncertain. Trimming pared 1 base from V and 5 bases from J, leaving 11 bases between. The CDR3 sequence is 14 residues long. The germline gives CDR1 LGHNA, CDR2 YSLEER. The CDR3 bases are TGCGCCAGCAGCCAAGGGAACGGGTTGGAGACCCAGTACTTC. Protein sequence: CASSQGNGLETQYF.